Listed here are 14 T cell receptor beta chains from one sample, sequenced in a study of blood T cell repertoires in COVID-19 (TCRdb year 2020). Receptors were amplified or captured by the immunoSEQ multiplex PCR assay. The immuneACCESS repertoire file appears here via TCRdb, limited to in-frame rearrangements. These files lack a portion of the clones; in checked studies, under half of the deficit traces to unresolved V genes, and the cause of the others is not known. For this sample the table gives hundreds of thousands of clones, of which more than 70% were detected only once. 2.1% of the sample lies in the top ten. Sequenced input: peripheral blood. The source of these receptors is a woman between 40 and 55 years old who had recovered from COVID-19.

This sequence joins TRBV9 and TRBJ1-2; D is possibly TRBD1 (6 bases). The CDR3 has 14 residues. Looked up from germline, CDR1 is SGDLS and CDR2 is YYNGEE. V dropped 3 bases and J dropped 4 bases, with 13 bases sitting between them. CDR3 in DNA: TGTGCCAGCAGCGCCCAGCAGGGGATCTATGGCTACACCTTC. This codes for CASSAQQGIYGYTF.

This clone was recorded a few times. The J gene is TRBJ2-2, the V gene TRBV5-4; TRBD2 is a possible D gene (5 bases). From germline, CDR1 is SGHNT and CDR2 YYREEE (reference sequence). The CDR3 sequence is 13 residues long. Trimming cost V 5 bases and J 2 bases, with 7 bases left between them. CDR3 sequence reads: CASRDFNTGELFF. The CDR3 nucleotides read TGTGCCAGCAGGGACTTCAACACCGGGGAGCTGTTTTTT. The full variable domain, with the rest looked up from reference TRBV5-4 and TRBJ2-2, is ETGVTQSPTHLIKTRGQQVTLRCSSQSGHNTVSWYQQALGQGPQFIFQYYREEENGRGNFPPRFSGLQFPNYSSELNVNALELDDSALYLCASRDFNTGELFFGEGSRLTVL.

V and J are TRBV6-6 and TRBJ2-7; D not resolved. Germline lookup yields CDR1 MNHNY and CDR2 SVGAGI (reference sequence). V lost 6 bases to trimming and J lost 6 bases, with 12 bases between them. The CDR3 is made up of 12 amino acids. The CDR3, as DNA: TGTGCCAGCAGGATCCGGGTCTTCGAGCAGTACTTC. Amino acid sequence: CASRIRVFEQYF.

The CDR3 region is CASSVVGSGSPGSYNEQFF. CDR3 bases: TGTGCCAGCAGCGTAGTGGGTAGCGGGAGCCCCGGGTCCTACAATGAGCAGTTCTTC. This chain uses TRBV9 with TRBJ2-1; 9 bases match TRBD2. Germline-derived CDR1 and CDR2 are SGDLS and YYNGEE. The J segment lost 1 base and the V segment lost 0 bases, leaving 11 bases of the junction unmatched. This CDR3 has 19 residues.

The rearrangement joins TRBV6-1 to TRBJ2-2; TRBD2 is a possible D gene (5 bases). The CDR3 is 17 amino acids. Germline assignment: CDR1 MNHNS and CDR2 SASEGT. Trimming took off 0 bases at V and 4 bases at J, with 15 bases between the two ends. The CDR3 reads CASSEARARKITGELFF. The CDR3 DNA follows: TGTGCCAGCAGTGAAGCGCGGGCTAGAAAGATCACCGGGGAGCTGTTTTTT.

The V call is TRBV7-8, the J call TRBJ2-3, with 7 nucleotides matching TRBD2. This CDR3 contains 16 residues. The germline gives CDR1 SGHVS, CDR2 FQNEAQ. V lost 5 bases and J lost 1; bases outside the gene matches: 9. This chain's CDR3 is CASSRDMGGGTDTQYF. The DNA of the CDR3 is TGTGCCAGCAGCCGAGACATGGGAGGGGGCACAGATACGCAGTATTTT.

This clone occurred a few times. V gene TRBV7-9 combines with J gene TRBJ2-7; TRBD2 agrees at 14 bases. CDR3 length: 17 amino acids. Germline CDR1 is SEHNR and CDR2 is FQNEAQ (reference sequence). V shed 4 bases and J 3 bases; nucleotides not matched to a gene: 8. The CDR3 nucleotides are TGTGCCAGCAGCTCGGGACTAGCGGGGGCCAGATTCTACGAGCAGTACTTC. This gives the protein CASSSGLAGARFYEQYF.

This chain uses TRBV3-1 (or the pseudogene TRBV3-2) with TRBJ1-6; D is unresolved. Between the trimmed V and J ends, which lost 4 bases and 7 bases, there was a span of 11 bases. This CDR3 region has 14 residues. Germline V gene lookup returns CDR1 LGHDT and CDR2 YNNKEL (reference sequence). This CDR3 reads CASSPYHQNSPLHF. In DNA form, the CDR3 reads TGTGCCAGCAGCCCCTACCATCAAAATTCACCCCTCCACTTT.

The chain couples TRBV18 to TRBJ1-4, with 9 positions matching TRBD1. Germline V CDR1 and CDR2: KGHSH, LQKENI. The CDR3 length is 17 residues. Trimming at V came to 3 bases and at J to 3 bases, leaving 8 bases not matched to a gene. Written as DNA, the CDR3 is TGTGCCAGCTCACCTGGACAGGGGAGGTCTGCTAATGAAAAACTGTTTTTT. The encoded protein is CASSPGQGRSANEKLFF.

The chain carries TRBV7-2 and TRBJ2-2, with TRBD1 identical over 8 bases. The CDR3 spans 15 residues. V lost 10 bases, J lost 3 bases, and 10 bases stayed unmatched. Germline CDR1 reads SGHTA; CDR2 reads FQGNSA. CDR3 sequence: CATKRTGSDTGELFF. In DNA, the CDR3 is TGTGCCACAAAAAGGACAGGGTCGGACACCGGGGAGCTGTTTTTT.

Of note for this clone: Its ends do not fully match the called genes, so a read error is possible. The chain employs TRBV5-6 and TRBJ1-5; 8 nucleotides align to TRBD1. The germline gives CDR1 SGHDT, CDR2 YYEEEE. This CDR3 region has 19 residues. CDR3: CASSLGGRGRVNSNQPQHF. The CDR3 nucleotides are TGTGCCAGCAGTTTGGGTGGCAGGGGGCGTGTCAATAGCAATCAGCCCCAGCATTTT.

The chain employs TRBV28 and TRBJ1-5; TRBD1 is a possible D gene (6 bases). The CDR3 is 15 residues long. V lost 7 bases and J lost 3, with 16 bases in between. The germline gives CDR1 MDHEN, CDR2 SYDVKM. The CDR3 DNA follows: TGTGCCAGCACCCCAAAGACAGGCCTCAATCAGCCCCAGCATTTT. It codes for CASTPKTGLNQPQHF.

CDR3 nucleotide sequence: TGTGCCAGCAGTTACTGGGGCCGGACTAGACTGAATGAGCAGTTCTTC. The encoded protein is CASSYWGRTRLNEQFF. The chain uses TRBV6-2 or TRBV6-3 and TRBJ2-1; TRBD2 agrees at 7 bases. After removal of 1 base from V and 7 bases from J, the junction contained 10 bases not matched to a gene. The CDR3 is 16 residues long. CDR1 and CDR2 from the germline V gene are MNHEY and SVGEGT.

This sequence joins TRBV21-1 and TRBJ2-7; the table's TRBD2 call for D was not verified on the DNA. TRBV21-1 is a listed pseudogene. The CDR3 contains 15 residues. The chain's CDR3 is CASSRTSGSRYEQYF. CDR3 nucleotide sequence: TGTGCCAGCAGCAGGACTAGCGGGTCGAGATACGAGCAGTACTTC.